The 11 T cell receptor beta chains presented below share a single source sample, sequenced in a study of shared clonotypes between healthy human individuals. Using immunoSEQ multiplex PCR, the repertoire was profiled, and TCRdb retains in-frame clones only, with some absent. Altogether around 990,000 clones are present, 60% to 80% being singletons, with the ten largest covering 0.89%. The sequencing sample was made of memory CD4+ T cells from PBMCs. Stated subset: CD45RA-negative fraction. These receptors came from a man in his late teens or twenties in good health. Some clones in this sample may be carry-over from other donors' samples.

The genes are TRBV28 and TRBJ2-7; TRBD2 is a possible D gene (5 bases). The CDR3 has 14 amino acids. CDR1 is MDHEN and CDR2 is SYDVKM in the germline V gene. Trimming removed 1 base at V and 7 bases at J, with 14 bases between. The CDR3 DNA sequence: TGTGCCAGCAGTTTATCTGGAACTTCGGGAGAGCAGTACTTC. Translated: CASSLSGTSGEQYF.

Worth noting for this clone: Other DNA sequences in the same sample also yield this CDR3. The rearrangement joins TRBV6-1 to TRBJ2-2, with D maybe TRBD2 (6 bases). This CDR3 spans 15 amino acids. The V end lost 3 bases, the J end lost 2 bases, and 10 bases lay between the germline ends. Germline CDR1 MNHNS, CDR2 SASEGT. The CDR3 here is CASSEGGRNTGELFF. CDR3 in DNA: TGTGCCAGCAGTGAGGGGGGTAGAAACACCGGGGAGCTGTTTTTT.

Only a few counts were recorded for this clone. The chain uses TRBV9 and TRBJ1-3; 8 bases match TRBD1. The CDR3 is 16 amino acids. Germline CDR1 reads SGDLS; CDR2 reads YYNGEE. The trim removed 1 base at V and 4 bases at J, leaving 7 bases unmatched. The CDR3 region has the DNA TGTGCCAGCAGCGTAATGCAGGGGGCTATCGGAAACACCATATATTTT. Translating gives CASSVMQGAIGNTIYF.

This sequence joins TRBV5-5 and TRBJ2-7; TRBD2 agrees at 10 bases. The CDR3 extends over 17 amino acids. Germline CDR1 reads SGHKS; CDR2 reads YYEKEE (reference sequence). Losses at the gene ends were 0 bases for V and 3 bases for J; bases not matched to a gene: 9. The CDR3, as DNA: TGTGCCAGCAGCTTGGTATTAGCGGGAGGTTTTCGCTACGAGCAGTACTTC. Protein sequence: CASSLVLAGGFRYEQYF.

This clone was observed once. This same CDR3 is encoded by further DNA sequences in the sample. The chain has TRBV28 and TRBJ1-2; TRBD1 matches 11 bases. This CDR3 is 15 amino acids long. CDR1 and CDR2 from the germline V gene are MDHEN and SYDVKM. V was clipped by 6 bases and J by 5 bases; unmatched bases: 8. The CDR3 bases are TGTGCCAGCAGCCGGGGGACAGGGGGTGGGTATGGCTACACCTTC. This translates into CASSRGTGGGYGYTF.

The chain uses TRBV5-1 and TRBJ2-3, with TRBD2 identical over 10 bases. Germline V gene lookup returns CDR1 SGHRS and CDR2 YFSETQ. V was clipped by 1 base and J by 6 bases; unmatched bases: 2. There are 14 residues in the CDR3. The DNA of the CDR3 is TGCGCCAGCAGCTTGAGTAGCGGGGGGGATACGCAGTATTTT. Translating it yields CASSLSSGGDTQYF.

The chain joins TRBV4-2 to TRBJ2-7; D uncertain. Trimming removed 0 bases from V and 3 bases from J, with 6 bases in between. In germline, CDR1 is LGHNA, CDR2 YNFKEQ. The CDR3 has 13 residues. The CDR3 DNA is TGTGCCAGCAGCCAAGAATGGGGCTACGAGCAGTACTTC. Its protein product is CASSQEWGYEQYF.

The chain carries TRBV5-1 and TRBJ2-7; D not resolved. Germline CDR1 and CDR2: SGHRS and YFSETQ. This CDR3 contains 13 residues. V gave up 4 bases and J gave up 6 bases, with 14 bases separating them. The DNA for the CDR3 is TGCGCCAGCAGCCATCCCGATTTCGGCGAGCAGTACTTC. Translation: CASSHPDFGEQYF.

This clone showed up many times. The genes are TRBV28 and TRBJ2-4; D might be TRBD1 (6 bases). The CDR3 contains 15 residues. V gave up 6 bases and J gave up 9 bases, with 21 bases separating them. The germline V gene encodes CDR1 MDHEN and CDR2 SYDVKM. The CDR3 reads CASRVGSRVGGIQYF. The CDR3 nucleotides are TGTGCCAGCAGGGTGGGGAGTAGAGTAGGGGGCATTCAGTACTTC.

The CDR3 DNA sequence: TGCGCCAGCAGCAGGGAAGTGGCCTATAATTCACCCCTCCACTTT. This gives the protein CASSREVAYNSPLHF. The chain couples TRBV4-1 to TRBJ1-6; D is uncertain. The V end lost 5 bases, the J end lost 2 bases, and 10 bases lay between the germline ends. The CDR3 is 15 amino acids. Germline assignment: CDR1 MGHRA and CDR2 YSYEKL.

CDR3 protein: CASSETDNTEAFF. CDR3 in DNA: TGTGCCAGCAGTGAGACAGATAACACTGAAGCTTTCTTT. The chain has TRBV9 and TRBJ1-1, with TRBD1 as a possible D gene (5 bases). CDR3 length: 13 amino acids. CDR1 is SGDLS and CDR2 is YYNGEE in the germline V gene. Trimming shortened V by 5 bases and J by 2 bases, and 10 bases separated the two germline ends.